Below are 13 T cell receptor beta chains sequenced from a single sample in a study of graft-versus-host responses after intestinal transplantation. Sequenced by immunoSEQ multiplex PCR; TCRdb stores in-frame clones only, minus some. The table lists approximately 8,200 clones, around 98% of them singletons. Sequencing was performed on PBMCs, taken 23 days after intestinal transplant. These receptors all stem from a human patient who received an intestinal transplant, so some T cells may come from the graft donor.

The gene calls are TRBV27 and TRBJ2-7; D unclear. The CDR3 totals 13 residues. Trimming left V 3 bases short and J 1 base short, with 7 bases between. Germline lookup yields CDR1 MNHEY and CDR2 SMNVEV (reference sequence). The CDR3 loop is CASSFTHSYEQYF. The CDR3 DNA sequence: TGTGCCAGCAGTTTCACCCATTCCTACGAGCAGTACTTC.

The chain couples TRBV27 to TRBJ2-2, with D possibly matching TRBD2 (5 bases). V shed 3 bases and J shed 6 bases, with 26 bases lying between them. Germline CDR1 MNHEY, CDR2 SMNVEV (reference sequence). This CDR3 contains 19 residues. CDR3 in amino acids: CASSLRTTRGLVIAGELFF. The CDR3 DNA reads as TGTGCCAGCAGTTTGAGAACAACCCGAGGGCTAGTTATTGCCGGGGAGCTGTTTTTT.

The gene calls are TRBV11-1 and TRBJ2-1, with 8 bases that match TRBD1. V was pared by 3 bases and J by 6 bases, with 7 bases of the junction left unmatched. This CDR3 has 15 amino acids. Germline V gene data show CDR1 as SGHAT and CDR2 as FQDESV (reference sequence). CDR3 loop: CASSLTGTGINEQFF. CDR3 DNA: TGTGCCAGCAGCTTGACCGGGACAGGTATCAATGAGCAGTTCTTC.

V usage is TRBV30 and J usage is TRBJ2-2; TRBD2 is a possible D gene (5 bases). V was clipped by 0 bases and J by 2 bases, with 16 bases between them. The germline CDR1 and CDR2 sequences are GTSNPN and SVGIG (reference sequence). The CDR3 length is 17 residues. The CDR3 reads CAWSVFLRVINTGELFF. CDR3 sequence (DNA): TGTGCCTGGAGTGTATTCCTGCGGGTGATAAACACCGGGGAGCTGTTTTTT.

This clone appeared a single time. V gene TRBV9 combines with J gene TRBJ2-1, with 8 bases identical to TRBD2. The germline gives CDR1 SGDLS, CDR2 YYNGEE. Germline trimming cut 1 base from V and 6 bases from J; bases unmatched to any gene: 9. The CDR3 length is 16 residues. The CDR3 coding sequence is TGTGCCAGCAGCGTATTGTCAGCGGGAGCGGGCAATGAGCAGTTCTTC. This sequence encodes CASSVLSAGAGNEQFF.

J is TRBJ1-3 and V is TRBV5-7; 7 bases match TRBD1. TRBV5-7 counts as an open reading frame of uncertain function. Trimming removed 4 bases from V and 0 bases from J; junction bases left unmatched: 7. The length of the CDR3 is 16 residues. CDR3 residues: CASSIPRTGSGNTIYF. CDR3 nucleotides: TGTGCCAGCAGCATCCCTCGGACAGGCTCTGGAAACACCATATATTTT.

J is TRBJ2-1 and V is TRBV28; maybe TRBD1 (5 bases). Germline values: CDR1 MDHEN, CDR2 SYDVKM. The CDR3 contains 16 residues. Trimming removed 5 bases from V and 8 bases from J, with 22 bases in between. The CDR3 nucleotides read TGTGCCAGCAGTACCTCTAGGGGTTGGAGTTTCGATGAGCAGTTCTTC. Translating gives CASSTSRGWSFDEQFF.

J is TRBJ1-6 and V is TRBV11-3; a possible D gene is TRBD1 (5 bases). Germline lookup yields CDR1 SGHNT and CDR2 YENEEA. This CDR3 is 18 amino acids long. V gave up 0 bases and J gave up 0 bases, with 12 bases separating them. The CDR3 reads CASSLEGRTCSYNSPLHF. DNA for the CDR3: TGTGCCAGCAGCTTAGAGGGGCGGACTTGCTCCTATAATTCACCCCTCCACTTT.

The V and J genes are TRBV28 and TRBJ1-2, with TRBD1 identical over 7 bases. CDR1 and CDR2 from the germline V gene are MDHEN and SYDVKM. The V segment lost 5 bases and the J segment 6 bases; nucleotides outside the gene matches: 12. CDR3 length: 15 residues. CDR3 region: CASSPWDRGQDGYTF. As DNA, the CDR3 is TGTGCCAGCAGTCCATGGGACAGAGGGCAGGATGGCTACACCTTC.

This chain uses TRBV9 with TRBJ2-5, with 9 bases aligning to TRBD2. Per the germline V gene, CDR1 is SGDLS and CDR2 is YYNGEE. CDR3 length: 15 amino acids. The trim removed 0 bases at V and 1 base at J, leaving 1 base unmatched. The CDR3 coding sequence is TGTGCCAGCAGCGTAGTTAGCGGGAGCCAAGAGACCCAGTACTTC. This codes for CASSVVSGSQETQYF.

The chain is built from TRBV7-9 and TRBJ1-2, with D tentatively TRBD1 (6 bases). V lost 1 base and J 6 bases, leaving 15 bases between the germline ends. CDR3 length: 15 amino acids. Germline V CDR1 and CDR2: SEHNR, FQNEAQ (reference sequence). The DNA of the CDR3 is TGTGCCAGCAGCTTAGTGGTTGGGGACAAGGATGGCTACACCTTC. Protein: CASSLVVGDKDGYTF.

J is TRBJ2-7 and V is TRBV28; D not resolved. This CDR3 is built from 13 residues. CDR1 and CDR2 from the germline V gene are MDHEN and SYDVKM. V was clipped by 10 bases and J by 7 bases, with 20 bases between them. The CDR3 is CAIESYSLREQYF. CDR3 DNA: TGTGCCATTGAAAGCTATAGCCTCCGGGAGCAGTACTTC.

The table lists this clone with a count of one. The chain carries TRBV2 and TRBJ2-1, with D possibly matching TRBD1 (6 bases). The ends were cut back, 8 bases at V and 8 bases at J, with 13 bases in the middle. The germline gives CDR1 SNHLY, CDR2 FYNNEI. CDR3 size: 12 residues. In DNA, the CDR3 is TGTGCCAGCGCACTCAGGGGCTATGAGCAGTTCTTC. Translation: CASALRGYEQFF.